A selection of T cell receptor beta chains follows, all from one sample in a study of esophageal squamous cell carcinoma under preoperative chemotherapy. In TCRdb, the PCR reads were re-called with MiXCR into one record per CDR3 protein. There are about 32,000 distinct CDR3 sequences in the sample; approximately 51% occur only once, and roughly 24% lies in the top ten. The sample was acquired from a patient given preoperative chemotherapy. The receptors come from a human donor with esophageal squamous cell carcinoma. The donor label of this sample is uncertain. Both conserved end residues are part of each CDR3. D genes are given only for firm matches. Only some rows state a clone size, as once, few, many or a class for expanded clones.

CDR3aa: CATSRESGGGKDTQYF; CDR3nt: TGTGCCACCAGCAGAGAAAGCGGGGGGGGTAAAGATACGCAGTATTTT; abundance: .; j_gene: TRBJ2-3; v_gene: TRBV15; d_gene: TRBD2
CDR3aa: CASSFGGAGDTQYF; CDR3nt: TGTGCCAGCAGTTTTGGGGGGGCTGGAGATACGCAGTATTTT; abundance: .; j_gene: TRBJ2-3; v_gene: TRBV12-3/TRBV12-4; d_gene: .
CDR3aa: CASSLAGLAGDNEQFF; CDR3nt: TGTGCTAGCAGCTTAGCGGGACTAGCGGGGGACAATGAGCAGTTCTTC; abundance: medium-sized; j_gene: TRBJ2-1; v_gene: TRBV7-7; d_gene: TRBD2
CDR3aa: CARSLEVANTGELYF; CDR3nt: TGTGCCCGCAGCCTCGAGGTGGCGAACACAGGGGAGCTGTATTTT; abundance: .; j_gene: TRBJ2-2; v_gene: TRBV7-2; d_gene: TRBD1
CDR3aa: CASRGNGGGEADTQYF; CDR3nt: TGTGCCAGCAGGGGCAACGGGGGGGGCGAGGCAGATACCCAGTATTTT; abundance: .; j_gene: TRBJ2-3; v_gene: TRBV6-1; d_gene: TRBD2
CDR3aa: CASSPGTLNQPQHF; CDR3nt: TGTGCCAGCAGCCCCGGGACATTGAATCAGCCCCAGCATTTT; abundance: .; j_gene: TRBJ1-5; v_gene: TRBV7-8; d_gene: .
CDR3aa: CASSPGTTNNEQFF; CDR3nt: TGTGCCAGCAGCCCCGGGACGACCAACAATGAGCAGTTCTTC; abundance: medium-sized; j_gene: TRBJ2-1; v_gene: TRBV7-8; d_gene: .
CDR3aa: CASSIGVVDTQYF; CDR3nt: TGTGCCAGTAGTATAGGGGTTGTCGATACGCAGTATTTT; abundance: .; j_gene: TRBJ2-3; v_gene: TRBV19; d_gene: .
CDR3aa: CASSLAENTDTQYF; CDR3nt: TGTGCCAGCAGCTTAGCAGAGAACACAGATACGCAGTATTTT; abundance: .; j_gene: TRBJ2-3; v_gene: TRBV7-9; d_gene: .
CDR3aa: CASSSAGLETQYF; CDR3nt: TGCGCCAGCAGCTCTGCAGGGTTAGAGACCCAGTACTTC; abundance: once; j_gene: TRBJ2-5; v_gene: TRBV5-1; d_gene: .
CDR3aa: CSAEAQETQYF; CDR3nt: TGCAGTGCTGAGGCACAGGAGACCCAGTACTTC; abundance: .; j_gene: TRBJ2-5; v_gene: TRBV20-1; d_gene: .
CDR3aa: CASSECSSYNEQFF; CDR3nt: TGTGCCAGCAGTGAATGTAGCTCCTACAATGAGCAGTTCTTC; abundance: many; j_gene: TRBJ2-1; v_gene: TRBV25-1; d_gene: .
CDR3aa: CASSEALGGSGEAFF; CDR3nt: TGTGCCAGCAGTGAAGCGCTGGGAGGTAGCGGTGAAGCTTTCTTT; abundance: many; j_gene: TRBJ1-1; v_gene: TRBV6-1; d_gene: .
CDR3aa: CASSSPSGSGEETQYF; CDR3nt: TGTGCCAGCAGTTCTCCCAGCGGGAGCGGAGAGGAGACCCAGTACTTC; abundance: .; j_gene: TRBJ2-5; v_gene: TRBV6-5; d_gene: TRBD2
CDR3aa: CASSLANNEQYF; CDR3nt: TGTGCCAGCAGTTTAGCTAACAATGAGCAGTACTTC; abundance: many; j_gene: TRBJ2-5; v_gene: TRBV12-3/TRBV12-4; d_gene: .
CDR3aa: CASSDSMGGTEAFF; CDR3nt: TGTGCCAGCAGTGACTCGATGGGAGGTACTGAAGCTTTCTTT; abundance: few; j_gene: TRBJ1-1; v_gene: TRBV6-4; d_gene: .
CDR3aa: CAGLAGRDTDTQYF; CDR3nt: TGTGCCGGCCTCGCGGGGCGGGACACAGATACCCAGTACTTT; abundance: .; j_gene: TRBJ2-3; v_gene: TRBV7-6; d_gene: .
CDR3aa: CASSQDLGQYEQYF; CDR3nt: TGCGCCAGCAGCCAAGATCTCGGACAGTACGAGCAGTACTTC; abundance: .; j_gene: TRBJ2-7; v_gene: TRBV4-1; d_gene: .
CDR3aa: CAGSLVAVGDTQYF; CDR3nt: TGTGCCGGCAGCTTGGTGGCTGTCGGGGATACCCAGTATTTC; abundance: .; j_gene: TRBJ2-5; v_gene: TRBV7-2; d_gene: .
CDR3aa: CASSLGAGTVKTEALYF; CDR3nt: TGTGCCAGCAGCTTGGGGGCCGGGACTGTAAAAACCGAGGCGCTGTATTTT; abundance: .; j_gene: TRBJ2-2; v_gene: TRBV7-2; d_gene: .
CDR3aa: CARGLGVPDTQYF; CDR3nt: TGTGCCAGGGGGTTAGGAGTCCCAGATACGCAGTATTTT; abundance: .; j_gene: TRBJ2-3; v_gene: TRBV12-3/TRBV12-4; d_gene: .
CDR3aa: CATGLGGTDTQYF; CDR3nt: TGTGCCACGGGGCTGGGAGGCACAGACACTCAGTACTTC; abundance: .; j_gene: TRBJ2-4; v_gene: TRBV7-8; d_gene: .
CDR3aa: CAGSGGGVKETQYF; CDR3nt: TGTGCGGGCAGCGGGGGCGGGGTCAAAGAGACGCAGTACTTC; abundance: few; j_gene: TRBJ2-5; v_gene: TRBV7-6; d_gene: TRBD2
CDR3aa: CASSSGLVADTQYF; CDR3nt: TGTGCCAGCAGCTCCGGACTAGTAGCAGATACGCAGTATTTT; abundance: .; j_gene: TRBJ2-3; v_gene: TRBV7-2; d_gene: TRBD2
CDR3aa: CASSSSSLGQGIGELFF; CDR3nt: TGTGCCAGCAGCTCCTCTAGTCTCGGACAGGGCATCGGGGAGCTGTTTTTT; abundance: .; j_gene: TRBJ2-2; v_gene: TRBV11-3; d_gene: TRBD1
CDR3aa: CASSTTSGGATNIQYF; CDR3nt: TGTGCCAGCAGTACTACTAGCGGGGGGGCCACAAACATTCAGTACTTT; abundance: .; j_gene: TRBJ2-4; v_gene: TRBV12-3/TRBV12-4; d_gene: TRBD2
CDR3aa: CASSEGHRTDTQYF; CDR3nt: TGTGCCAGCAGTGAGGGACATCGCACAGATACGCAGTATTTT; abundance: few; j_gene: TRBJ2-3; v_gene: TRBV6-2/TRBV6-3; d_gene: .